Each of the 23 T cell receptor beta chains below was sequenced from the same sample in a study of cytomegalovirus exposure and HLA in healthy donors. The PCR used 60 Vbeta and 13 Jbeta primers. Libraries were prepared by immunoSEQ multiplex PCR; TCRdb keeps only in-frame clonotypes and omits some of them. The table has 150,000 to 200,000 clones, 87% seen once. Sample: PBMCs. These receptors came from a boy aged 2 to 10 in good health and CMV-seronegative.

This chain connects TRBV11-2 to TRBJ2-1; 8 positions match TRBD2. The length of the CDR3 is 15 residues. Germline values: CDR1 SGHAT, CDR2 FQNNGV. Losses at the gene ends were 5 bases for V and 10 bases for J; bases not matched to a gene: 13. CDR3 coding DNA: TGTGCCAGCAGCAATCCCGGGACTAGAGCTGGGGAGCAGTTCTTC. This translates into CASSNPGTRAGEQFF.

This sequence joins TRBV7-7 and TRBJ2-1; the D gene is possibly TRBD1 (6 bases). This CDR3 contains 16 residues. V was shortened by 7 bases and J by 2 bases, with 18 bases between the two germline ends. CDR1 is SSHAT, CDR2 FNYEAQ, per germline (reference sequence). This CDR3 reads CASTPQGPRAYNEQFF. The CDR3 region has the DNA TGTGCCAGCACCCCCCAGGGGCCGAGGGCCTACAATGAGCAGTTCTTC. Supplemented by reference TRBV7-7 and TRBJ2-1, the full variable domain reads GAGVSQSPRYKVTKRGQDVTLRCDPISSHATLYWYQQALGQGPEFLTYFNYEAQPDKSGLPSDRFSAERPEGSISTLTIQRTEQRDSAMYRCASTPQGPRAYNEQFFGPGTRLTVL.

In DNA, the CDR3 is TGTGCCAGCAGCCAAGTCAGGGGGAGGAACACTGAAGCTTTCTTT. Translated: CASSQVRGRNTEAFF. The J gene is TRBJ1-1, the V gene TRBV4-2, with 7 positions matching TRBD1. CDR3 length equals 15 residues. After removal of 1 base from V and 1 base from J, the junction contained 3 bases not matched to a gene. Germline V gene lookup returns CDR1 LGHNA and CDR2 YNFKEQ.

In this sample, this clone turned up once. This CDR3 is CASSPAGQGTEAFF. For the CDR3, the DNA is TGCGCCAGCAGCCCCGCCGGACAGGGGACTGAAGCTTTCTTT. The chain is built from TRBV5-1 and TRBJ1-1; 9 nucleotides line up with TRBD1. The CDR3 has 14 amino acids. The V gene end was trimmed by 4 bases and the J gene end by 5 bases; junction bases not matched to a gene: 6. The germline gives CDR1 SGHRS, CDR2 YFSETQ.

The rearrangement joins TRBV18 to TRBJ1-1, with D maybe TRBD1 (5 bases). The CDR3 loop spans 13 amino acids. Between the trimmed V and J ends, which lost 2 bases and 8 bases, there was a span of 12 bases. Germline V lookup: CDR1 KGHSH, CDR2 LQKENI. The CDR3 nucleotides read TGTGCCAGCTCACCAGGCCCAGGGATCGAAGCTTTCTTT. It codes for CASSPGPGIEAFF.

This clone was picked up one time. This rearrangement joins TRBV25-1 to TRBJ1-6, with D unclear. The CDR3 consists of 13 residues. V lost 4 bases, J lost 2 bases, and 3 bases lay in between. Germline assignment: CDR1 MGHDK and CDR2 SYGVNS. The CDR3 DNA reads TGTGCCAGCAGTGCTACCTATAATTCACCCCTCCACTTT. Amino acid sequence: CASSATYNSPLHF. The full variable domain, its missing parts supplied by reference TRBV25-1 and TRBJ1-6, is EADIYQTPRYLVIGTGKKITLECSQTMGHDKMYWYQQDPGMELHLIHYSYGVNSTEKGDLSSESTVSRIRTEHFPLTLESARPSHTSQYLCASSATYNSPLHFGNGTRLTVT.

This chain uses TRBV18 with TRBJ1-5, with D perhaps matching TRBD1 (5 bases). The length of the CDR3 is 17 residues. Germline assignment: CDR1 KGHSH and CDR2 LQKENI. V lost 4 bases to trimming and J lost 0 bases, with 16 bases between them. The CDR3 sequence: CASSLSRGADSNQPQHF. CDR3 bases: TGTGCCAGCTCACTCTCGCGGGGCGCGGATAGCAATCAGCCCCAGCATTTT. Full variable domain (outside the CDR3, taken from reference TRBV18 and TRBJ1-5): NAGVMQNPRHLVRRRGQEARLRCSPMKGHSHVYWYRQLPEEGLKFMVYLQKENIIDESGMPKERFSAEFPKEGPSILRIQQVVRGDSAAYFCASSLSRGADSNQPQHFGDGTRLSIL.

This sequence joins TRBV5-1 and TRBJ1-3; TRBD1 matches 8 bases. The CDR3 contains 15 residues. From germline, CDR1 is SGHRS and CDR2 YFSETQ. After removal of 4 bases from V and 0 bases from J, the junction contained 3 bases not matched to a gene. CDR3 coding DNA: TGCGCCAGCAGCCCGGGGACAGGCTCTGGAAACACCATATATTTT. It translates to CASSPGTGSGNTIYF.

The rearrangement uses TRBV9 and TRBJ2-7; the match to TRBD1 covers 7 bases. CDR1 and CDR2 from the germline V gene are SGDLS and YYNGEE. V lost 0 bases, J lost 2 bases, and 5 bases stayed unmatched. CDR3 length: 15 residues. CDR3 DNA sequence: TGTGCCAGCAGCGTAGCGGGACAGCCAGCCTACGAGCAGTACTTC. It is translated as CASSVAGQPAYEQYF.

This clone was recorded only once. The chain uses TRBV6-1 and TRBJ1-5; TRBD1 aligns across 7 bases. The CDR3 is 15 residues long. Losses at the gene ends were 6 bases for V and 4 bases for J; bases not matched to a gene: 9. In germline, CDR1 is MNHNS, CDR2 SASEGT. CDR3 sequence reads: CASSPYAGGNQPQHF. Written as DNA, the CDR3 is TGTGCCAGCAGCCCCTACGCAGGGGGAAATCAGCCCCAGCATTTT.

The chain joins TRBV7-3 to TRBJ2-5; TRBD1 aligns across 9 bases. The germline V gene has CDR1 SGHTA and CDR2 FQGTGA. The V and J ends lost 3 bases and 5 bases, in that order; junction bases with no gene match: 7. The CDR3 extends over 15 amino acids. The DNA for the CDR3 is TGTGCCAGCAGCTTGGACTACAGGGGGCGGGAGACCCAGTACTTC. It yields the protein CASSLDYRGRETQYF. The full variable domain, its missing parts supplied by reference TRBV7-3 and TRBJ2-5, is GAGVSQTPSNKVTEKGKYVELRCDPISGHTALYWYRQSLGQGPEFLIYFQGTGAADDSGLPNDRFFAVRPEGSVSTLKIQRTERGDSAVYLCASSLDYRGRETQYFGPGTRLLVL.

The chain uses TRBV19 and TRBJ2-5, with TRBD1 matching over 10 bases. Germline V gene data show CDR1 as LNHDA and CDR2 as SQIVND (reference sequence). The CDR3 sequence is 14 residues long. Trimming removed 5 bases from V and 4 bases from J; junction bases left unmatched: 4. CDR3 sequence (DNA): TGTGCCAGTAGTCCCCGGACAGGGGGAGAGACCCAGTACTTC. Its translation: CASSPRTGGETQYF. Together with reference TRBV19 and TRBJ2-5, the CDR3 gives the full variable domain: DGGITQSPKYLFRKEGQNVTLSCEQNLNHDAMYWYRQDPGQGLRLIYYSQIVNDFQKGDIAEGYSVSREKKESFPLTVTSAQKNPTAFYLCASSPRTGGETQYFGPGTRLLVL.

This clone appeared once. This chain uses TRBV30 with TRBJ1-1; D possibly corresponds to TRBD1 (5 bases). Germline CDR1 reads GTSNPN; CDR2 reads SVGIG (reference sequence). The V and J ends lost 1 base and 3 bases respectively, with 15 bases between them. The CDR3 is 15 residues long. Written as DNA, the CDR3 is TGTGCCTGGAGTGGGACACGCGAAAGCTACACTGAAGCTTTCTTT. Protein sequence: CAWSGTRESYTEAFF. Filled out from reference TRBV30 and TRBJ1-1, the complete variable domain reads SQTIHQWPATLVQPVGSPLSLECTVEGTSNPNLYWYRQAAGRGLQLLFYSVGIGQISSEVPQNLSASRPQDRQFILSSKKLLLSDSGFYLCAWSGTRESYTEAFFGQGTRLTVV.

This clone was recorded many times. Other DNA sequences within the sample encode an identical CDR3. This chain connects TRBV6-5 to TRBJ2-1; 11 nucleotides agree with TRBD2. Unmatched junction bases numbered 6, after V lost 5 bases and J lost 6 bases. This CDR3 contains 15 residues. Germline loops: CDR1 MNHEY, CDR2 SVGAGI. Here the CDR3 reads CASSPLAGGPNEQFF. In DNA, the CDR3 is TGTGCCAGCAGTCCGTTAGCGGGAGGGCCCAATGAGCAGTTCTTC.

This chain uses TRBV30 with TRBJ1-2, with D possibly TRBD1 on 6 matching bases. Germline V gives CDR1 GTSNPN, CDR2 SVGIG (reference sequence). Trimming removed 2 bases at V and 3 bases at J, with 22 bases between. This CDR3 has 17 residues. This CDR3 reads CAWSRFTDSLPHYGYTF. CDR3 DNA: TGTGCCTGGAGTAGATTTACGGACAGCCTTCCTCACTATGGCTACACCTTC.

The rearrangement links TRBV25-1 to TRBJ2-3, with 8 bases fitting TRBD1. The CDR3 runs 16 residues. V trimming: 3 bases; J trimming: 3 bases; junction bases outside the gene matches: 8. From germline, CDR1 is MGHDK and CDR2 SYGVNS. CDR3 sequence reads: CASSERGQGETDTQYF. In nucleotides, the CDR3 is TGTGCCAGCAGTGAGCGTGGACAGGGTGAAACAGATACGCAGTATTTT.

Comment on this clone: At one end, the junction sequence differs from germline, possibly due to a read error. V usage is TRBV7-8 and J usage is TRBJ1-5; D unclear. The CDR3 runs 18 residues. The germline gives CDR1 SGHVS, CDR2 FQNEAQ. CDR3 in amino acids: CASSLTATLFYSNQPRHF. CDR3 sequence (DNA): TGTGCCAGCAGTCTGACCGCCACCCTCTTTTATAGCAATCAGCCCCGGCATTTT.

This clone was recorded once. The rearrangement links TRBV5-1 to TRBJ2-5; TRBD2 is a possible D gene (6 bases). The germline V and J ends were trimmed by 1 base and 2 bases, with 9 bases remaining between them. The germline V gene encodes CDR1 SGHRS and CDR2 YFSETQ. This CDR3 has 14 residues. The CDR3, as DNA: TGCGCCAGCAGCTTGTGGCGGGAACAAGAGACCCAGTACTTC. Encoded protein: CASSLWREQETQYF.

This chain joins TRBV27 and TRBJ1-1; TRBD1 might be the D (5 bases). The V end lost 9 bases, the J end lost 2 bases, and 13 bases lay between the germline ends. CDR3 length: 13 amino acids. Germline-derived CDR1 and CDR2 are MNHEY and SMNVEV (reference sequence). The CDR3 DNA reads as TGTGCCAGTGGTTGGGGCATCAACACTGAAGCTTTCTTT. The encoded protein is CASGWGINTEAFF.

The V and J genes are TRBV6-1 and TRBJ2-3; perhaps TRBD2 as D (5 bases). CDR1 and CDR2 (germline): MNHNS, SASEGT. CDR3 length: 16 residues. V was trimmed by 2 bases and J by 4 bases, leaving 16 bases between them. The CDR3 is CASSEPKSTRADTQYF. The CDR3 DNA is TGTGCCAGCAGTGAACCCAAGTCAACGAGGGCAGATACGCAGTATTTT.

This chain joins TRBV6-5 and TRBJ2-7; D is perhaps TRBD1 (6 bases). This CDR3 is built from 11 residues. The germline V gene encodes CDR1 MNHEY and CDR2 SVGAGI. The CDR3 protein is CGPGTSYEQYF. DNA for the CDR3: TGTGGCCCCGGGACATCCTACGAGCAGTACTTC.

This clone was counted a few times. V and J are TRBV5-4 and TRBJ1-1, with TRBD1 as a possible D gene (6 bases). Germline lookup yields CDR1 SGHNT and CDR2 YYREEE (reference sequence). Trimming removed 4 bases at V and 1 base at J, with 14 bases between. CDR3 size: 15 residues. The CDR3 region has the DNA TGTGCCAGCAGCATAAGACAGGATCCGAACACTGAAGCTTTCTTT. This gives the protein CASSIRQDPNTEAFF.

This chain joins TRBV4-1 and TRBJ1-2; 7 bases fit TRBD1. The V and J ends lost 6 bases and 0 bases, in that order; junction bases with no gene match: 10. Germline-derived CDR1 and CDR2 are MGHRA and YSYEKL. The CDR3 consists of 16 residues. CDR3 residues: CASREGAQLSNYGYTF. The CDR3 bases are TGCGCCAGCAGGGAGGGGGCCCAGCTTTCTAACTATGGCTACACCTTC.